This T cell receptor beta chain was recorded in a study of T cell responses to AZD1222 COVID-19 vaccine. General study results and limits: Spike-specific TCR repertoires showed rising breadth and depth after two AZD1222 doses. The span of vaccine-associated CD4 TCRs extended across spike, with dominance at 160-218 and 743-854.

The data were produced by immunoSEQ multiplex PCR, yet TCRdb's version contains in-frame clones alone and is incomplete. The sample has around 150,000 clones; around nine tenths are singletons. CDR1 and CDR2 from the germline V gene are SGDLS and YYNGEE. V dropped 4 bases and J dropped 3 bases, with 19 bases sitting between them. This CDR3 is built from 16 residues. Of note for this clone: Its matching antigen is unknown.

Sequencing used peripheral blood, obtained on day 0 of AZD1222 vaccination. The V and J genes are TRBV9 and TRBJ1-2; no definite D call. The sequence was collected from an adult in good health. CDR3 protein: CASSQPREGSDYGYTF. The CDR3 region has the DNA TGTGCCAGCAGCCAACCAAGAGAGGGATCCGACTATGGCTACACCTTC.